This TCR delta chain is drawn from a study of gammadelta T cells in human blood. Study results and limitations: Microbial exposure reportedly appeared to drive polyclonal expansion of innate gamma-delta T cells right after birth.

Germline CDR1 and CDR2: GEAIGNYY and EKD. CDR3 length equals 15 residues. TCRdb re-called the RT-PCR reads through CATT. The sample lists about 740 delta-chain clones; 30% to 40% were seen once. Worth noting for this clone: The antigen remains undetermined. A far larger clone is off by one base, so a read error is likely.

The chain uses TRDV2 and TRDJ1; 11 nucleotides agree with TRDD3. Sequencing was performed on Vgamma9Vdelta2 gamma-delta T cells from infant blood. The source is a human donor. CDR3 DNA: TGTGCCCGTGACGGTGGGGGATACGGCCCCGATAAACTCATCTTT. Translating gives CARDGGGYGPDKLIF.